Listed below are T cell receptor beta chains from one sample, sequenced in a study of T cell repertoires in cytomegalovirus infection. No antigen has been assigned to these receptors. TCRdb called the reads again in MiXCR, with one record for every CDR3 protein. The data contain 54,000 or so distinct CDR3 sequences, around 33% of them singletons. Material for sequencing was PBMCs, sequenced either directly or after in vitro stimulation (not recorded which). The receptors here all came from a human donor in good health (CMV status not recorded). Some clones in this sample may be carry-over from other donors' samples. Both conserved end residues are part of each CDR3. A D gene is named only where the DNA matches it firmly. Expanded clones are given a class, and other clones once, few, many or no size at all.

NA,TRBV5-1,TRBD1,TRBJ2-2,TGCGCCAGCAGCTTTGAGGACAGGCACTCGGGGGAGCTGTTTTTT,CASSFEDRHSGELFF
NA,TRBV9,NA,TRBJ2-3,TGTGCCAGCAGCGCCAATACCGGGACCTCCCAAAGAGATACGCAGTATTTT,CASSANTGTSQRDTQYF
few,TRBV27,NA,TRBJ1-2,TGTGCCAGCAGTTACCGGGACGGGGGGTATGGCTACACCTTC,CASSYRDGGYGYTF
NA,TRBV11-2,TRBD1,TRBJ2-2,TGTGCCAGCAGCCTAAGGACAGGGGGCAACACCGGGGAGCTGTTTTTT,CASSLRTGGNTGELFF
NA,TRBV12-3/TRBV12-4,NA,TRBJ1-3,TGTGCCAGCAGTTTCTCGGGGGCAGACACCATATATTTT,CASSFSGADTIYF
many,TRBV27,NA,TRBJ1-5,TGTGCCAGCACCGTAAGCGGGGGCGCGAATCAGCCCCAGCATTTT,CASTVSGGANQPQHF
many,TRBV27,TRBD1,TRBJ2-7,TGTGCCAGCAGTCTCACGACAGGGGAAGGGGTCGAGCAGTACTTC,CASSLTTGEGVEQYF
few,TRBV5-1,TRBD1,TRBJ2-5,TGCGCCAGCAGCGCGTCCGGGACAGGCGAGGAGACCCAGTACTTC,CASSASGTGEETQYF
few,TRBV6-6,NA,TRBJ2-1,TGTGCCAGCAGTCGAACCCCGTCCGGGTCCCATTACAATGAGCAGTTCTTC,CASSRTPSGSHYNEQFF
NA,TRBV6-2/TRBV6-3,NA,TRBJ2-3,TGTGCCAGCGGTTTCGCAGATACGCAGTATTTT,CASGFADTQYF
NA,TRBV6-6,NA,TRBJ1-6,TGTGCCAGCAGTTACTCGTCGCGGCCCTATAATTCACCCCTCCACTTT,CASSYSSRPYNSPLHF
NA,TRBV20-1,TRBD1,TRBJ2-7,TGCAGTGCTAGAGCGGGACAGAGCATCCCCTACGAGCAGTACTTC,CSARAGQSIPYEQYF
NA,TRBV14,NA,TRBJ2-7,TGTGCCAGCAGCCAAGCAAACAGGGCCCACGAGCAGTACTTC,CASSQANRAHEQYF
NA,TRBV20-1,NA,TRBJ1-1,TGCAGTGCCCGGACCACTGAAGCTTTCTTT,CSARTTEAFF
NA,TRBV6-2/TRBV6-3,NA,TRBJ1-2,TGTGCCAGCAGTCAAACTTACTATGGCTACACCTTC,CASSQTYYGYTF
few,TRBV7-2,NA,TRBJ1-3,TGTGCCAGCAGCCCTAGTGTCGACACCATATATTTT,CASSPSVDTIYF
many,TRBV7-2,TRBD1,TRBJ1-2,TGTGCCAGCAGCTTAGTTTCAGGGGGCGATGGCTACACCTTC,CASSLVSGGDGYTF
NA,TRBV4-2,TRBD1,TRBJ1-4,TGTGCCAGCAGCCAAGTTCGGGGACAGGGGGGTGAAAAACTGTTTTTT,CASSQVRGQGGEKLFF
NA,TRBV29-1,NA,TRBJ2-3,TGCAGCGTTGGCAGGGGAGGTACAGATACGCAGTATTTT,CSVGRGGTDTQYF
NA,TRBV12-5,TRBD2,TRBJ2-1,TGTGCTAGTGGTTTGGTGCTTGGCGCCAGGGAGCGGGAGAGGAATGAGCAGTTCTTC,CASGLVLGARERERNEQFF
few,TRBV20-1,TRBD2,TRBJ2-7,TGCAGTGCTAGTGGGACTAGCGGGAGGCTCGAGCAGTACTTC,CSASGTSGRLEQYF
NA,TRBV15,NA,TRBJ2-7,TGTGCCACCAGCAGAGACGGGGATTTCCAGTACTTC,CATSRDGDFQYF
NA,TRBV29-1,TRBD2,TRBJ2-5,TGCAGCGTTCGCGGGACTAGCGGGGGTAGTGAGACCCAGTACTTC,CSVRGTSGGSETQYF